This is a list of T cell receptor beta chains from one sample in a study of T cell responses to AZD1222 COVID-19 vaccine. Clones were read by immunoSEQ multiplex PCR, and TCRdb kept only the in-frame ones, dropping some. The data show about 150,000 clones, approximately 90% seen once. The sequenced sample was peripheral blood, obtained on day 0 of MenACWY control vaccination. The receptors come from an adult in good health. CDR3s include the opening cysteine and the closing phenylalanine or tryptophan. Each record gives: D gene, J gene, V gene, CDR3 protein. D genes are given only for firm matches.

>-|TRBJ2-7|TRBV14
CASSQDGGVYEQYF
>-|TRBJ1-2|TRBV6-5
CASRRPADQGGYTF
>-|TRBJ2-5|TRBV19
CASSIGAQGWETQYF
>-|TRBJ2-1|TRBV10-3
CAIRTGGPSSYNEQFF
>TRBD1|TRBJ1-5|TRBV6-1
CASSESQGAIQPQHF
>-|TRBJ1-1|TRBV5-1
CASRLQGMANTEAFF
>-|TRBJ2-7|TRBV5-1
CASSLAGASYEQYF
>-|TRBJ2-3|TRBV5-4
CASSYGTDTQYF
>TRBD2|TRBJ2-3|TRBV5-4
CASSWIEVGLGAADTQYF
>-|TRBJ2-3|TRBV28
CASSFSRTDASDTQYF
>-|TRBJ1-2|TRBV9
CASSVGTGNYGYTF
>TRBD2|TRBJ2-4|TRBV30
CAWSVNSGGAKNIQYF
>-|TRBJ1-4|TRBV24-1
CATSDSYRAANEKLFF
>TRBD1|TRBJ1-6|TRBV9
CASSAGQGADSPLHF
>-|TRBJ2-7|TRBV5-1
CASSLTGEAHEQYF
>-|TRBJ2-3|TRBV6-5
CASSYSVVGVDTQYF
>-|TRBJ2-7|TRBV11-3
CASSPTIASYEQYF
>-|TRBJ2-3|TRBV4-2
CASSQGGRTSTDTQYF
>-|TRBJ2-3|TRBV18
CASSQEQGPDTQYF
>TRBD1|TRBJ1-2|TRBV15
CATSRGYRGDYGYTF
>-|TRBJ2-2|TRBV7-2
CASRSDSANTGELFF
>TRBD1|TRBJ2-5|TRBV7-8
CASSFRDRVQETQYF
>TRBD1|TRBJ1-2|TRBV19
CASSSATGVYGYTF
>-|TRBJ2-7|TRBV10-2
CASTSGRLWEEQYF
>TRBD1|TRBJ1-2|TRBV5-5
CASSLGGQGANYGYTF
>-|TRBJ1-1|TRBV7-9
CASSLETGTEAFF
>TRBD2|TRBJ2-1|TRBV9
CASSPRVAGPNEQFF
>-|TRBJ1-1|TRBV7-2
CASSFASNTEAFF
>-|TRBJ2-7|TRBV7-3
CASKTQGEQYF
>-|TRBJ2-7|TRBV11-2
CASSLDPERSGGNSYEQYF
>-|TRBJ2-1|TRBV7-9
CASSFRGGQSYIPEQFF
>-|TRBJ2-7|TRBV19
CASSPTPDSYEQYF
>TRBD2|TRBJ2-7|TRBV9
CASSALERGDYEQYF
>-|TRBJ1-1|TRBV6-2/TRBV6-3
CASSISAGHKNTEAFF